These 6 T cell receptor beta chains were sequenced from one sample in a study of PD-L1 blockade in urothelial cancer. Clones were read by immunoSEQ multiplex PCR, and TCRdb kept only the in-frame ones, dropping some. The repertoire holds tens of thousands of clones, with under 95% as singletons. Described time point: peripheral blood 6 weeks after treatment start. The sequencing here drew on PBMCs, taken around atezolizumab (anti-PD-L1) treatment. The receptor set was obtained from a man between 65 and 85 years old with urothelial cancer.

V gene TRBV10-3 combines with J gene TRBJ2-7, with 13 bases that match TRBD2. The ends lost 4 bases at V and 5 bases at J; junction bases unmatched: 2. From germline, CDR1 is ENHRY and CDR2 SYGVKD. The CDR3 spans 14 residues. The CDR3 region is CAISGTSGSNEQYF. Here the CDR3 DNA reads TGTGCCATCAGTGGGACTAGCGGGAGTAACGAGCAGTACTTC.

This clone showed up just once. V usage is TRBV7-9 and J usage is TRBJ2-1, with TRBD2 matching over 7 bases. CDR1 and CDR2 (germline): SEHNR, FQNEAQ (reference sequence). Losses at the gene ends were 5 bases for V and 8 bases for J; bases not matched to a gene: 24. The CDR3 is made up of 19 amino acids. The CDR3 protein is CASSGRAGLSRTNSDEQFF. The CDR3 DNA follows: TGTGCCAGCAGCGGGAGGGCCGGTCTGAGCCGTACAAACAGCGATGAGCAGTTCTTC.

This clone came up once. V gene TRBV28 combines with J gene TRBJ1-1; possibly TRBD1 for D (5 bases). Between the trimmed V and J ends, which lost 6 bases and 5 bases, there was a span of 19 bases. The germline V gene encodes CDR1 MDHEN and CDR2 SYDVKM. CDR3 length: 15 residues. CDR3 sequence reads: CASSGTGPRDTEAFF. The DNA of the CDR3 is TGTGCCAGCAGCGGCACCGGGCCCAGGGATACTGAAGCTTTCTTT.

The chain has TRBV27 and TRBJ2-1, with D possibly being TRBD2 (5 bases). CDR1 and CDR2 from the germline V gene are MNHEY and SMNVEV (reference sequence). The V and J ends lost 0 bases and 0 bases respectively, with 18 bases between them. The CDR3 contains 19 residues. As DNA, the CDR3 is TGTGCCAGCAGTTTATCCCCCCCTGACTACTTAAGCTCCTACAATGAGCAGTTCTTC. This sequence encodes CASSLSPPDYLSSYNEQFF.

The V call is TRBV7-3, the J call TRBJ1-3; D gene uncertain. The CDR3 runs to 15 residues. Germline V CDR1 and CDR2: SGHTA, FQGTGA. With 4 bases removed from V and 4 bases from J, the gap between germline ends came to 14 bases. The DNA of the CDR3 is TGTGCCAGCAGCTCCAGTGGAGGACCCGGAAACACCATATATTTT. This codes for CASSSSGGPGNTIYF.

There are a few counts of this clone. V and J are TRBV18 and TRBJ1-2; 10 bases are a match to TRBD1. The CDR3 covers 15 residues. V lost 6 bases and J lost 1; bases outside the gene matches: 5. CDR1 KGHSH and CDR2 LQKENI come from the germline V gene. The CDR3 sequence: CASSPGTGDNYGYTF. CDR3 nucleotide sequence: TGTGCCAGCTCTCCCGGGACAGGGGATAACTATGGCTACACCTTC.